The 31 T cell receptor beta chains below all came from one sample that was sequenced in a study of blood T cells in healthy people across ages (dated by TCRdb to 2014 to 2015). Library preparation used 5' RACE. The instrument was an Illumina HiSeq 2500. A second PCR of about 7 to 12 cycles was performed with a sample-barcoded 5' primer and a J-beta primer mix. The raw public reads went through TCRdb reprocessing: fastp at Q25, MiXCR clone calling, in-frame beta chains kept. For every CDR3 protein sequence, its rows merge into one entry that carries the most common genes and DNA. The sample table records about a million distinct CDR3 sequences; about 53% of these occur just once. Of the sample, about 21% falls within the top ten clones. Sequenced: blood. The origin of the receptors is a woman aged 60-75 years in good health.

CDR3 residues: CATQNEQFF. CDR3 in DNA: TGTGCCACCCAGAATGAGCAGTTCTTC. J is TRBJ2-1 and V is TRBV7-9; D not certain. This CDR3 contains 9 residues. Germline CDR1 and CDR2: SEHNR and FQNEAQ (reference sequence). The V end was cut by 10 bases, the J end by 7 bases, with 5 bases between.

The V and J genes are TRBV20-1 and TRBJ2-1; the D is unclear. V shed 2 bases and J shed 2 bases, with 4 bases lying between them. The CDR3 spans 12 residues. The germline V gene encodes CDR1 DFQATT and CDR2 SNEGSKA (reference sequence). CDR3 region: CSARSTYNEQFF. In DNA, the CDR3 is TGCAGTGCTAGATCCACCTACAATGAGCAGTTCTTC.

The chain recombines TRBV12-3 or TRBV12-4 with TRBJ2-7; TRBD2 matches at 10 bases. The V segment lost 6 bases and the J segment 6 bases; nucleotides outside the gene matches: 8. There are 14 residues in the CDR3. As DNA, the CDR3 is TGTGCCAGCAGATCTAGCGGGAGTTATGGCGAGCAGTACTTC. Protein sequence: CASRSSGSYGEQYF.

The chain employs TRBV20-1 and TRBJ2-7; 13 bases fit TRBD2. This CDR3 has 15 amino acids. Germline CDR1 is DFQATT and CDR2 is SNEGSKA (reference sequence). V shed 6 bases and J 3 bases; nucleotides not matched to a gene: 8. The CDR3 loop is CSARPGLAGNYEQYF. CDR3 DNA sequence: TGCAGTGCACGTCCGGGACTAGCGGGAAACTACGAGCAGTACTTC.

CDR3 nucleotides: TGCAGCGTTTGTGCGGACACCGGGGAGCTGTTTTTT. Translation gives CSVCADTGELFF. V usage is TRBV29-1 and J usage is TRBJ2-2, with no clear D. The CDR3 length is 12 residues. Germline CDR1 reads SQVTM; CDR2 reads ANQGSEA. V lost 5 bases and J 3 bases, leaving 7 bases between the germline ends.

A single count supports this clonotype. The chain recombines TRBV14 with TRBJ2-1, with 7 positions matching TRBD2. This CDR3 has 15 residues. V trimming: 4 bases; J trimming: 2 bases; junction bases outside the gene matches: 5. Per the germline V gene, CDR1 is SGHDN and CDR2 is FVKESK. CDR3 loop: CASSPIGRPYNEQFF. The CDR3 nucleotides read TGTGCCAGCAGCCCCATCGGGAGGCCCTACAATGAGCAGTTCTTC. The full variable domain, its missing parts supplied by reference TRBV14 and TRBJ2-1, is EAGVTQFPSHSVIEKGQTVTLRCDPISGHDNLYWYRRVMGKEIKFLLHFVKESKQDESGMPNNRFLAERTGGTYSTLKVQPAELEDSGVYFCASSPIGRPYNEQFFGPGTRLTVL.

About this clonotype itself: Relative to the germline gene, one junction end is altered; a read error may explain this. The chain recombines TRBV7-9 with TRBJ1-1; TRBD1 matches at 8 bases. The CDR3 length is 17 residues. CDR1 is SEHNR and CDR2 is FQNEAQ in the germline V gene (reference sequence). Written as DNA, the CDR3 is TGTGCCAGCAGCTTAGGGCGGACAGGGATGGGGAACACTGAGGCTTTCTTT. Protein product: CASSLGRTGMGNTEAFF.

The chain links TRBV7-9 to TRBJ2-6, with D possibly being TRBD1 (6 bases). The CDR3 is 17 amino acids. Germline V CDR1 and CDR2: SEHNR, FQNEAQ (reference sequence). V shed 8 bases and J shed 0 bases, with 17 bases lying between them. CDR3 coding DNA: TGTGCCAGCGGGGACATCGAAGGCTCCTCTGGGGCCAACGTCCTGACTTTC. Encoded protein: CASGDIEGSSGANVLTF.

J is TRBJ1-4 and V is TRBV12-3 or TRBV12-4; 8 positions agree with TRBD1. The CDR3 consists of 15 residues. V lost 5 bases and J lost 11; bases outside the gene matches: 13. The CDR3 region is CASSLTRMTGDKLFF. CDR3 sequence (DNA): TGTGCCAGCAGTCTTACCAGGATGACAGGGGATAAACTGTTTTTT.

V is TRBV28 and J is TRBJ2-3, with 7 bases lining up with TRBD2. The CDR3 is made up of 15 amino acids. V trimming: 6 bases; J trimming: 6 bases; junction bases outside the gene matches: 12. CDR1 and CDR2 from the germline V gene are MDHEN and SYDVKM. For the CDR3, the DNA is TGTGCCAGCAGGGGCCTAGTGGGAGGGCCGGATACGCAGTATTTT. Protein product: CASRGLVGGPDTQYF. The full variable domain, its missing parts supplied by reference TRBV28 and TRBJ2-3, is DVKVTQSSRYLVKRTGEKVFLECVQDMDHENMFWYRQDPGLGLRLIYFSYDVKMKEKGDIPEGYSVSREKKERFSLILESASTNQTSMYLCASRGLVGGPDTQYFGPGTRLTVL.

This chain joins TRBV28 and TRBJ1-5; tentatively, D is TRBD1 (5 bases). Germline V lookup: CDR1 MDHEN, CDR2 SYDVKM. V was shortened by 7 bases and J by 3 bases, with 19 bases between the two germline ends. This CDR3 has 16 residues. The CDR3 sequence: CASKRPTVNTNQPQHF. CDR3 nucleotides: TGTGCCAGCAAACGCCCGACAGTCAATACCAATCAGCCCCAGCATTTT.

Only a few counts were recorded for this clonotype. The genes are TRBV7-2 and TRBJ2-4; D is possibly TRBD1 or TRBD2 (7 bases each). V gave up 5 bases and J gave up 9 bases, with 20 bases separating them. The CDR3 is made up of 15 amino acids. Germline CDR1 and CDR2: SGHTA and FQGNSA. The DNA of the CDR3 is TGTGCCAGCAGCCCAGCCCCAGGGGGGGGAGGCATTCAGTACTTC. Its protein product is CASSPAPGGGGIQYF.

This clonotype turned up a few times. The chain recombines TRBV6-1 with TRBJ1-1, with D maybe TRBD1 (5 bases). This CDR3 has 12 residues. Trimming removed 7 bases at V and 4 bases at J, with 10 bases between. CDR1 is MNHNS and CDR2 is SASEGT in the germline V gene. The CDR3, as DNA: TGTGCCAGCAAAGACAGTAGCACTGAAGCTTTCTTT. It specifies CASKDSSTEAFF.

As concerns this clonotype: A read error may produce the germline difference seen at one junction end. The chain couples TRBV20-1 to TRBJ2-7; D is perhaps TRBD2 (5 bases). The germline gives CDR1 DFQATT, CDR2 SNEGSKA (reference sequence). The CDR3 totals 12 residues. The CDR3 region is CSASGYSYKQYF. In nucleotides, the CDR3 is TGCAGTGCTTCGGGATACTCCTACAAGCAGTACTTC.

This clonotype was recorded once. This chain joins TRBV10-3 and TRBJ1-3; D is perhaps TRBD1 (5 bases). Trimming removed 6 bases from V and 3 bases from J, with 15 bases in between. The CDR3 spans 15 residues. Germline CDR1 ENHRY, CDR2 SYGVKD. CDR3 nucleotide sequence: TGTGCCATCAGGGACCCGGGGGTCGGTGGAAACACCATATATTTT. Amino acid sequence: CAIRDPGVGGNTIYF.

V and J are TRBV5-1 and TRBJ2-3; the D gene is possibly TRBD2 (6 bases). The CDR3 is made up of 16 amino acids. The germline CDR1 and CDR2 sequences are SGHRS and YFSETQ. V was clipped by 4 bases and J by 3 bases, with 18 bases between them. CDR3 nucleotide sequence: TGCGCCAGCAGCCCCCCCCCTGCCAGCGGGACAGATACGCAGTATTTT. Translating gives CASSPPPASGTDTQYF.

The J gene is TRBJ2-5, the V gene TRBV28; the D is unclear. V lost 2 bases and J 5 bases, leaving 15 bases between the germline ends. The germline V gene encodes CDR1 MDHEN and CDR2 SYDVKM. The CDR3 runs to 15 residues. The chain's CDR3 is CASSLDDPTAETQYF. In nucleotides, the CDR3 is TGTGCCAGCAGTTTAGACGACCCAACGGCGGAGACCCAGTACTTC.

DNA for the CDR3: TGTGCCAGCAGTCCCTGGGACAGCAGCAAGACCCAGTACTTC. The encoded protein is CASSPWDSSKTQYF. This chain links TRBV28 with TRBJ2-5; the match to TRBD1 covers 7 bases. CDR3 length: 14 amino acids. The germline gives CDR1 MDHEN, CDR2 SYDVKM. V gave up 5 bases and J gave up 6 bases; unmatched junction bases: 9.

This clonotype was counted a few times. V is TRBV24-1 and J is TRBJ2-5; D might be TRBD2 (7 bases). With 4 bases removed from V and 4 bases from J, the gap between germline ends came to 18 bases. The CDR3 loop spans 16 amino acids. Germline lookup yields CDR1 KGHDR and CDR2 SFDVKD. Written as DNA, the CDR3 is TGTGCCACCAGTGAGCCCTGGATAAGGGGGGGAGAGACCCAGTACTTC. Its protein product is CATSEPWIRGGETQYF.

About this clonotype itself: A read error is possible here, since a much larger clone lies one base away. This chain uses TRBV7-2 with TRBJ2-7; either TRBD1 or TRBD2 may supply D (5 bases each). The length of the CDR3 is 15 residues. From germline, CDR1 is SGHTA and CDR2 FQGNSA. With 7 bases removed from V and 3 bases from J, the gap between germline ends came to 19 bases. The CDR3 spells CASNSQAGDVYEQYF. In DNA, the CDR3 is TGTGCCAGCAACTCCCAGGCCGGGGACGTCTACGAGCAGTACTTC.

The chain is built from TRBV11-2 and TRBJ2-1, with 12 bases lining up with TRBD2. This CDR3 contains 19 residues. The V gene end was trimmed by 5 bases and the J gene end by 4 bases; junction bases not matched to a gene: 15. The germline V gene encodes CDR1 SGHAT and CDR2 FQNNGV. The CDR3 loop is CASSMPLGLAGPLYNEQFF. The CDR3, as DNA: TGTGCCAGCAGCATGCCTCTCGGACTAGCGGGACCGCTATACAATGAGCAGTTCTTC.

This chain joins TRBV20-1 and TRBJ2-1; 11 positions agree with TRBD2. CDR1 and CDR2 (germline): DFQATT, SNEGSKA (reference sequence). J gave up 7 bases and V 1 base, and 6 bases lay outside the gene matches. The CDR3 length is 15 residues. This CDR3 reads CSARVLAGVWNEQFF. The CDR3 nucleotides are TGCAGTGCTAGAGTACTAGCGGGAGTTTGGAATGAGCAGTTCTTC.

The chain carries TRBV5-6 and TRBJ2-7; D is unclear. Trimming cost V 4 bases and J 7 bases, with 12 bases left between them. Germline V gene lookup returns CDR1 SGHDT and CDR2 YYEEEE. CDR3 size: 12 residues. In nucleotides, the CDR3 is TGTGCCAGCAGCACGGACCTAGGGGAGCAGTACTTC. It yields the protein CASSTDLGEQYF.

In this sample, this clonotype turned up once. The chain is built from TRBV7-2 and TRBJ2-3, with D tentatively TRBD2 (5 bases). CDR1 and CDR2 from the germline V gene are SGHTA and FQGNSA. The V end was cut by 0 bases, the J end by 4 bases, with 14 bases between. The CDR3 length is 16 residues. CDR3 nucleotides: TGTGCCAGCAGCTTAGCGCTTGCTAGCACGGCAGATACGCAGTATTTT. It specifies CASSLALASTADTQYF.

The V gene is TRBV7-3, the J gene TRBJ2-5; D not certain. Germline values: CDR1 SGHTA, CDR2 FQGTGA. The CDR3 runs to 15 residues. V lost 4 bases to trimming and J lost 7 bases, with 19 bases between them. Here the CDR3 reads CASSSTRRPGGTQYF. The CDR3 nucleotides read TGTGCCAGCAGCTCAACTCGACGGCCTGGCGGGACCCAGTACTTC.

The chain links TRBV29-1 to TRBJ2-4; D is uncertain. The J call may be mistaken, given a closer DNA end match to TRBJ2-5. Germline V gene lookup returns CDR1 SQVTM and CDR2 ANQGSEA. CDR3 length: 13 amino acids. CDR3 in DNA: TGCAGCGTTGAAGACCTCCGGGCGGAGACCCAGTACTTC. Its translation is CSVEDLRAETQYF.

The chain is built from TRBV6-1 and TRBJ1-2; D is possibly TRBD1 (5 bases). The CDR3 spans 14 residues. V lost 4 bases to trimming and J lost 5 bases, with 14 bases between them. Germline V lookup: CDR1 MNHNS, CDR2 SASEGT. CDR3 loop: CASSGDLYGYGYTF. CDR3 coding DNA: TGTGCCAGCAGTGGGGACCTCTATGGGTATGGCTACACCTTC.

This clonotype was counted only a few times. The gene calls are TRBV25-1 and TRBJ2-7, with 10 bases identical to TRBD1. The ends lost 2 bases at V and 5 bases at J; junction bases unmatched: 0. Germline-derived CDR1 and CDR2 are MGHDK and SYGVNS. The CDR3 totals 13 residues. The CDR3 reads CASSEGTGDEQYF. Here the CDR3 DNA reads TGTGCCAGCAGTGAAGGGACAGGGGACGAGCAGTACTTC.

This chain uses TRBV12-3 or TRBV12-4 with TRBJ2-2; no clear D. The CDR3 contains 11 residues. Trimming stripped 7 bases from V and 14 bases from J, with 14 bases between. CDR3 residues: CASTGGQDLFF. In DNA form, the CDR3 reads TGTGCCAGCACGGGTGGTCAGGACCTGTTTTTT.

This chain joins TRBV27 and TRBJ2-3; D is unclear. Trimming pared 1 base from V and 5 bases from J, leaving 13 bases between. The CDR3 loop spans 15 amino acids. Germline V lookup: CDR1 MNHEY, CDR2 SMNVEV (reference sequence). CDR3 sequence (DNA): TGTGCCAGCAGTTTATGGCCCCCGGTGGGAGATACGCAGTATTTT. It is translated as CASSLWPPVGDTQYF.

The CDR3 nucleotides read TGTGCCATCAGTGAGCCTAGCGGCCTTACCTACAATGAGCAGTTCTTC. As protein: CAISEPSGLTYNEQFF. The J gene is TRBJ2-1, the V gene TRBV10-3; 7 nucleotides match TRBD2. The CDR3 is made up of 16 amino acids. Germline CDR1 and CDR2: ENHRY and SYGVKD. V was clipped by 2 bases and J by 2 bases; unmatched bases: 6.